This TCR beta chain was sequenced during a study of response to subunit inactivated influenza vaccine. This clonotype was detected a few times. Its antigen is still unknown. The germline V gene encodes CDR1 SGHRS and CDR2 YFSETQ. CDR3 length equals 14 residues. The ends were cut back, 0 bases at V and 4 bases at J, with 10 bases in the middle. Whole-study results and caveats: Authors suggested few new T cells are recruited by each seasonal influenza vaccination.

TCRdb called the RT-PCR reads again in MiXCR, with one record for every CDR3 protein. The sample yields some 640,000 distinct CDR3 sequences, more than 11% seen once. Sequenced material: PBMCs from blood, taken around 14 days before vaccination. V is TRBV5-1 and J is TRBJ1-2; D unresolved. This clonotype originated in a man aged 50-59 years who received an inactivated influenza vaccine. The chain's CDR3 is CASSLEQISYGYTF. Here the CDR3 DNA reads TGCGCCAGCAGCTTGGAACAGATAAGCTATGGCTACACCTTC.